This T cell receptor (beta chain) was documented in a study of blood T cell repertoires in COVID-19. The wider study: From the United States, Italy and Spain came samples of acute and convalescent COVID-19.

Trimming took off 5 bases at V and 3 bases at J, with 11 bases between the two ends. CDR1 and CDR2 from the germline V gene are LNHDA and SQIVND (reference sequence). The CDR3 has 14 amino acids. Sequencing was performed with immunoSEQ multiplex PCR; in TCRdb, only in-frame clones are kept and a portion is missing. The sample lists roughly 230,000 clones; about 85% were seen once. Input material: peripheral blood. This sequence joins TRBV19 and TRBJ1-5; D is unclear. The TCR originated in a man aged 40-50 years with acute or convalescent COVID-19. This chain's CDR3 is CASSPGFLNQPQHF. The CDR3 DNA reads as TGTGCCAGTAGTCCCGGGTTTCTCAATCAGCCCCAGCATTTT.